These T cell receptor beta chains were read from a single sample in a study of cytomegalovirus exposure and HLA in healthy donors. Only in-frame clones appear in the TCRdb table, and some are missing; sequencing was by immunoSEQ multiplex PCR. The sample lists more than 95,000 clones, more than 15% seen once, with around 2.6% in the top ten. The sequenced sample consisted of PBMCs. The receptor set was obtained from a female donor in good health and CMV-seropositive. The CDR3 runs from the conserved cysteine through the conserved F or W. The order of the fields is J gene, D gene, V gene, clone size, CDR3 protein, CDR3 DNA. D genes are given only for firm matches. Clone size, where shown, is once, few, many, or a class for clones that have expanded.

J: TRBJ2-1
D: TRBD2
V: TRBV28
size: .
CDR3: CASSYSGRAGNEQFF
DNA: TGTGCCAGCAGTTATAGCGGGAGGGCGGGGAATGAGCAGTTCTTC

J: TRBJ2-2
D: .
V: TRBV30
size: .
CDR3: CAWSIYRDTGELFF
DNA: TGTGCCTGGAGTATCTACAGGGACACCGGGGAGCTGTTTTTT

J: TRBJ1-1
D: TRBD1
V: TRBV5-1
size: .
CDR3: CASSTGTDNTEAFF
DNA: TGCGCCAGCAGCACCGGGACAGATAACACTGAAGCTTTCTTT

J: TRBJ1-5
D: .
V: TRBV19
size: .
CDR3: CASTPTVVSNQPQHF
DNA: TGTGCCAGTACCCCGACAGTAGTTAGCAATCAGCCCCAGCATTTT

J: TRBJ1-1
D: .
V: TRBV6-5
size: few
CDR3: CASSWPVTEAFF
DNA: TGTGCCAGCAGTTGGCCTGTGACTGAAGCTTTCTTT

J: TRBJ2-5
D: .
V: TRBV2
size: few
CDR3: CASNTGDQETQYF
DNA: TGTGCCAGCAATACAGGTGACCAAGAGACCCAGTACTTC

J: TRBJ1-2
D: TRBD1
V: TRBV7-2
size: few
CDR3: CASSRDDRDTGGYTF
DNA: TGTGCCAGCAGCAGAGACGACAGGGATACTGGTGGCTACACCTTC

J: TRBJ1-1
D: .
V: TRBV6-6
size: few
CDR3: CASSTRTTEAFF
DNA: TGTGCCAGCAGTACCCGGACTACTGAAGCTTTCTTT

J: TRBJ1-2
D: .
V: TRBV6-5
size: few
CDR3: CASNPGGETFYGYTF
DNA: TGTGCCAGCAACCCGGGCGGGGAGACCTTCTATGGCTACACCTTC

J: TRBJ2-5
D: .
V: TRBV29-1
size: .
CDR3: CSVESTFQETQYF
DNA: TGCAGCGTTGAAAGCACCTTTCAAGAGACCCAGTACTTC

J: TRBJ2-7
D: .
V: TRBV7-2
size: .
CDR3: CASSRLQGSYEQYF
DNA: TGTGCCAGCTCCCGGCTCCAGGGATCCTACGAGCAGTACTTC

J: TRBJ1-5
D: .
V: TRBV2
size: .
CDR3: CASNLMSQPQHF
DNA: TGTGCCAGCAACCTAATGTCTCAGCCCCAGCATTTT

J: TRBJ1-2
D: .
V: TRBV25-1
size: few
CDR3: CASSEGPAVYGYTF
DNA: TGTGCCAGCAGTGAAGGCCCGGCGGTCTATGGCTACACCTTC

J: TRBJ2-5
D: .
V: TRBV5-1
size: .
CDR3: CASTEGRLETQYF
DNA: TGCGCCAGCACAGAGGGGAGGTTAGAGACCCAGTACTTC

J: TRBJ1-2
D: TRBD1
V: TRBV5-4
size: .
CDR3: CASSLRTGGVLYGYTF
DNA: TGTGCCAGCAGCTTGAGGACAGGGGGGGTCCTCTATGGCTACACCTTC

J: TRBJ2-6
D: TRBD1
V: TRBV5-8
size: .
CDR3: CASSSDRWGANVLTF
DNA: TGTGCCAGCAGCTCGGACAGGTGGGGGGCCAACGTCCTGACTTTC

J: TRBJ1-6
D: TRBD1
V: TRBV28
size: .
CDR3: CASSPPTGSLSSPLHF
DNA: TGTGCCAGCAGTCCCCCGACAGGGAGTTTATCTTCACCCCTCCACTTT

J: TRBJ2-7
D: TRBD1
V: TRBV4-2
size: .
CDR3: CASSRTGSSYEQYF
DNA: TGTGCCAGCAGCCGGACAGGGTCCTCCTACGAGCAGTACTTC

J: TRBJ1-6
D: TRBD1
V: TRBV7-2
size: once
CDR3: CASSFTGGAGSPLHF
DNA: TGTGCCAGCAGCTTCACAGGGGGCGCAGGTTCACCCCTCCACTTT

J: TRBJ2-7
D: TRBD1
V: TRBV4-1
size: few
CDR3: CASSPPGQASYEQYF
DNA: TGCGCCAGCAGCCCACCGGGACAGGCCTCCTACGAGCAGTACTTC

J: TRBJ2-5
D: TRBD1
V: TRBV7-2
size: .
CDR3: CASSRGQQETQYF
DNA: TGTGCCAGCAGCCGGGGACAGCAAGAGACCCAGTACTTC

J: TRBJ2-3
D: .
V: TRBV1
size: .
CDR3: CTSSQESSGSGTDTQYF
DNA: TGCACCAGCAGCCAAGAATCTAGCGGGAGCGGAACAGATACGCAGTATTTT

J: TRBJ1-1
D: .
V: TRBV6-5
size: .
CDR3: CASSYSPQALAFF
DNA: TGTGCCAGCAGTTACTCGCCCCAAGCCCTAGCTTTCTTT

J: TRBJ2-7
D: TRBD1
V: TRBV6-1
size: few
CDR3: CASLRGRSSYEQYF
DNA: TGTGCCAGCCTTAGGGGGCGAAGCTCCTACGAGCAGTACTTC

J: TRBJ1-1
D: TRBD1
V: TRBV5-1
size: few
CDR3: CASSGTGAMNTEAFF
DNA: TGCGCCAGCAGCGGGACAGGGGCCATGAACACTGAAGCTTTCTTT

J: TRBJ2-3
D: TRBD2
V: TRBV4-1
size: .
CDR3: CASSQPVAGGSTDTQYF
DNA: TGCGCCAGCAGCCAACCGGTAGCGGGGGGGAGCACAGATACGCAGTATTTT

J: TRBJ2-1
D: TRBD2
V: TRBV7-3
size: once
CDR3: CASSLYSGGDEQFF
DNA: TGTGCCAGCAGCTTATACTCCGGGGGGGATGAGCAGTTCTTC

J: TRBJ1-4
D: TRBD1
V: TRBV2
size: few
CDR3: CASKGQENEKLFF
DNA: TGTGCCTCCAAGGGACAGGAAAATGAAAAACTGTTTTTT

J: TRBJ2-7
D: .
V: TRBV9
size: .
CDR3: CASSLGHRDVGEQYF
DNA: TGTGCCAGTTCCCTAGGTCACAGGGACGTTGGGGAGCAGTACTTC

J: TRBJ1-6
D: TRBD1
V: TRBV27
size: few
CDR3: CASSLTGQGDSPLHF
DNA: TGTGCCAGCAGTTTAACGGGACAGGGAGATTCACCCCTCCACTTT

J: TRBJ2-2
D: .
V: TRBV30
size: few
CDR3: CAWSPGLTGAGELFF
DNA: TGTGCCTGGAGTCCCGGCTTGACAGGAGCCGGGGAGCTGTTTTTT

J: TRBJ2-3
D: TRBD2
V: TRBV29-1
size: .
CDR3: CSTRLATSTDTQYF
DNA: TGCAGCACCAGACTAGCGACTAGCACAGATACGCAGTATTTT

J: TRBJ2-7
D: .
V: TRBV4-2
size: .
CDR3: CASSQVEGASYEQYF
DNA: TGTGCCAGCAGCCAAGTGGAGGGGGCCTCCTACGAGCAGTACTTC

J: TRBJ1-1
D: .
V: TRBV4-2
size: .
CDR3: CASSQDPAGASEAFF
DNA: TGTGCCAGCAGCCAAGACCCCGCAGGGGCGAGTGAAGCTTTCTTT

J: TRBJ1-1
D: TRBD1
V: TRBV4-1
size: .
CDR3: CASSQAPRTGTEAFF
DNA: TGCGCCAGCAGCCAAGCACCCAGGACAGGGACTGAAGCTTTCTTT

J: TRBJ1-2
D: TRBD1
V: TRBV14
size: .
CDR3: CARHPRGQTNYGYTF
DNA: TGTGCCAGGCATCCTAGGGGACAGACTAACTATGGCTACACCTTC

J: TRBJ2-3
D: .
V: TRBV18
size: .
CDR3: CASSPATFTDTQYF
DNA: TGTGCCAGCTCACCTGCGACATTCACAGATACGCAGTATTTT

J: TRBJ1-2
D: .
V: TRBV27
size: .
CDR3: CASSFLGSNYGYTF
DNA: TGTGCCAGCAGTTTCCTCGGTAGTAACTATGGCTACACCTTC

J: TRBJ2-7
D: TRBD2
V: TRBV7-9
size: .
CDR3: CASSFPGGSYEQYF
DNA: TGTGCCAGCAGCTTTCCGGGGGGCTCCTACGAGCAGTACTTC

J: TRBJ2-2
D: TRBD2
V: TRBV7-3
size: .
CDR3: CASSLFASGNGELFF
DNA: TGTGCCAGCAGCTTATTTGCTAGCGGGAATGGGGAGCTGTTTTTT

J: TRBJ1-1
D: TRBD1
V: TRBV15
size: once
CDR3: CATSRLRDRGNTEAFF
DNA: TGTGCCACCAGCAGACTCCGGGACAGGGGGAACACTGAAGCTTTCTTT

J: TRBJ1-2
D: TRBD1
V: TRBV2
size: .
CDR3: CASSDFDRGDYGYTF
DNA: TGTGCCAGCAGTGACTTCGACAGGGGCGACTATGGCTACACCTTC

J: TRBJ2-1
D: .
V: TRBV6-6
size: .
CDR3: CASSQTSNEQFF
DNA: TGTGCCAGCAGTCAGACTAGCAATGAGCAGTTCTTC

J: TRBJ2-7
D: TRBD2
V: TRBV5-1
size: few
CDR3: CASTDSGGAYEQYF
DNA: TGCGCCAGCACCGATAGCGGGGGGGCTTACGAGCAGTACTTC

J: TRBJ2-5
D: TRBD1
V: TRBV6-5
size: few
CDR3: CASSWDRLQETQYF
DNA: TGTGCCAGCAGTTGGGACAGATTACAAGAGACCCAGTACTTC

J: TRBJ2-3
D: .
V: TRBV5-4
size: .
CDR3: CASSTPGADTQYF
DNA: TGTGCCAGCAGCACCCCCGGGGCAGATACGCAGTATTTT

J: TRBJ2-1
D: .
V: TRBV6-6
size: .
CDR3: CASRDRDEQFF
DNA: TGTGCCAGCAGGGATCGGGATGAGCAGTTCTTC

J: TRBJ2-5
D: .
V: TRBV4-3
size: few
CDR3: CASSPPGHKGPETQYF
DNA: TGCGCCAGCAGCCCCCCGGGACACAAAGGCCCCGAGACCCAGTACTTC

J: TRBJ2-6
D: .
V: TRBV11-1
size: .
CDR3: CASSFSIPSGANVLTF
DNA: TGTGCCAGCAGCTTTAGCATCCCCTCTGGGGCCAACGTCCTGACTTTC

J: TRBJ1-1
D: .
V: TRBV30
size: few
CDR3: CAWSPSFTEAFF
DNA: TGTGCCTGGAGTCCAAGCTTCACTGAAGCTTTCTTT

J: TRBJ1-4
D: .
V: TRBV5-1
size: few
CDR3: CASSVVKGESNEKLFF
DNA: TGCGCCAGCAGCGTGGTAAAGGGAGAAAGTAATGAAAAACTGTTTTTT

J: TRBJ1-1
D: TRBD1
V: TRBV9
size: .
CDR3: CASSVEARTGEAFF
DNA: TGTGCCAGCAGCGTAGAGGCAAGGACAGGGGAAGCTTTCTTT

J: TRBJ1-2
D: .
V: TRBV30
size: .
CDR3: CAWSKEGFYGYTF
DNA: TGTGCCTGGAGTAAGGAGGGATTCTATGGCTACACCTTC

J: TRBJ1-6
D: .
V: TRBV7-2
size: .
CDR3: CASSFRQETALHF
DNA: TGTGCCAGCAGCTTCCGACAGGAGACGGCCCTCCACTTT

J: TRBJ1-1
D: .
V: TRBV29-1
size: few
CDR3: CSVRRGMNTEAFF
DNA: TGCAGCGTTCGTCGGGGGATGAACACTGAAGCTTTCTTT

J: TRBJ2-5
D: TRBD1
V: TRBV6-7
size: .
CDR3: CARIGTEETQYF
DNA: TGTGCCAGAATCGGGACAGAAGAGACCCAGTACTTC

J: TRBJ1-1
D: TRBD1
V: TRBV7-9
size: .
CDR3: CASSLQGYTEAFF
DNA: TGTGCCAGCAGTTTACAGGGGTACACTGAAGCTTTCTTT